These T cell receptor beta chains were read from a single sample in a study of T cell responses to AZD1222 COVID-19 vaccine. TCRdb's copy holds only in-frame clones and misses some; the assay was immunoSEQ multiplex PCR. Here the sample spans around 83,000 clones, 92% being singletons. Sequences were derived from peripheral blood, sampled on day 0 of AZD1222 vaccination. Every receptor here comes from an adult in good health. CDR3s include the opening cysteine and the closing phenylalanine or tryptophan. A D gene is named only where the DNA matches it firmly. The listing skips clone size in some rows; elsewhere it reads once, few, many or a size class.

>few|.|TRBJ1-1|TRBV30
TGTGCCTGGAGTGGGGGGGACGTCGGTGAAGCTTTCTTT
CAWSGGDVGEAFF
>.|.|TRBJ1-2|TRBV15
TGTGCCACCAGCTTTGCGGGCTATGGCTACACCTTC
CATSFAGYGYTF
>.|TRBD2|TRBJ2-7|TRBV4-2
TGTGCCAGCAGCGAGACTAGCGGGAGGTTTTACGAGCAGTACTTC
CASSETSGRFYEQYF
>.|.|TRBJ2-3|TRBV10-3
TGTGCCATCAGAGCGGCAGGGCTGGCCGCAGATACGCAGTATTTT
CAIRAAGLAADTQYF
>.|.|TRBJ1-1|TRBV6-5
TGTGCCAGCAGTTACCTACGGAAGAACACTGAAGCTTTCTTT
CASSYLRKNTEAFF
>.|.|TRBJ2-3|TRBV24-1
TGTGCCACCAGTGATTTGCGAGGGAGTGGTCTTAGAACAGATACGCAGTATTTT
CATSDLRGSGLRTDTQYF
>.|.|TRBJ2-3|TRBV4-3
TGCGCCAGCAGCCAAGACCAATATACGCAGTATTTT
CASSQDQYTQYF
>.|.|TRBJ2-1|TRBV5-1
TGCGCCAGCAGCCCAGACAGCCTTAACAATGAGCAGTTCTTC
CASSPDSLNNEQFF
>.|TRBD2|TRBJ2-7|TRBV27
TGTGCCAGCAGCCAACTAGCGGGAGCCTCCGAGCAGTACTTC
CASSQLAGASEQYF
>.|.|TRBJ2-1|TRBV7-9
TGTGCCAGCAGCCCCAAGGCAGGAGCGTTCTACAATGAGCAGTTCTTC
CASSPKAGAFYNEQFF
>.|TRBD2|TRBJ2-3|TRBV28
TGTGCCAGCAGTTTAGGGCTAGCGGGAGTGTGGTCAGATACGCAGTATTTT
CASSLGLAGVWSDTQYF
>.|.|TRBJ1-1|TRBV2
TGTGCCAGCAGGGGGGGCCTGAACACTGAAGCTTTCTTT
CASRGGLNTEAFF
>.|TRBD1|TRBJ2-1|TRBV28
TGTGCCAGCACCAACCGGGACAGGGCGGAGCGGAACTCCTACAATGAGCAGTTCTTC
CASTNRDRAERNSYNEQFF
>.|.|TRBJ2-2|TRBV5-1
TGCGCCAGCAGCTTTCAACCCGGGGAGCTGTTTTTT
CASSFQPGELFF
>.|.|TRBJ2-7|TRBV18
TGTGCCAGCTCACCGGCAGCGGCCTACGAGCAGTACTTC
CASSPAAAYEQYF
>.|.|TRBJ2-7|TRBV6-5
TGTGCCAGCAGTTACTCTACCCGGGGAGCCTCCTACGAGCAGTACTTC
CASSYSTRGASYEQYF
>.|.|TRBJ2-2|TRBV6-4
TGTGCCAGCAGTAGACAGGATCGCACCGGGGAGCTGTTTTTT
CASSRQDRTGELFF
>few|.|TRBJ1-6|TRBV5-1
TGCGCCAGCAGCTTGGCGTCAGCCAATTCACCCCTCCACTTT
CASSLASANSPLHF
>.|TRBD2|TRBJ2-2|TRBV2
TGTGCCAGCAAGCCATTGAGCGGGAGTGTAGGGGAGCTGTTTTTT
CASKPLSGSVGELFF
>.|.|TRBJ1-2|TRBV28
TGTGCCAGCAGTGCGGGACCCTCCTATGGCTACACCTTC
CASSAGPSYGYTF
>.|TRBD1|TRBJ1-2|TRBV27
TGTGCCAGCAGTTTTGCAGACAGGGCGAACTATGGCTACACCTTC
CASSFADRANYGYTF
>.|.|TRBJ2-1|TRBV14
TGTGCCAGCAGCCAAGGCCCCCAGCAGTTCTTC
CASSQGPQQFF
>once|.|TRBJ2-7|TRBV7-8
TGTGCCAGCAGCTTCGACAACTACGAGCAGTACTTC
CASSFDNYEQYF
>.|TRBD2|TRBJ2-3|TRBV29-1
TGCAGCGTTTATGGACTAGCGGGAGCAGATACGCAGTATTTT
CSVYGLAGADTQYF
>.|.|TRBJ1-2|TRBV6-5
TGTGCCAGCAGTTACTCCGACTCGAATGGCTACACCTTC
CASSYSDSNGYTF
>.|.|TRBJ2-7|TRBV30
TGTGCCTGGAGTGACTCCTACGAGCAGTACTTC
CAWSDSYEQYF